Listed below are T cell receptor beta chains from one sample, sequenced in a study of T cell responses to AZD1222 COVID-19 vaccine. The assay was immunoSEQ multiplex PCR, and TCRdb's table has in-frame clones only and misses some. The data show roughly 49,000 clones, with around 80% seen just once and 20% held by the top ten. Sequencing was performed on peripheral blood, taken on day 0 of MenACWY control vaccination. These receptors were obtained from an adult in good health. The CDR3 runs from the conserved cysteine through the conserved F or W. The D gene is left open where the match is weak. Where a row states a size, it is once, few, many or the class of an expanded clone; other rows omit it.

j_call: TRBJ2-3; d_call: NA; clone_size: once; v_call: TRBV5-1; cdr3_nt: TGCGCCAGCAGCTTGGGAGGGACTCGAGGAGATACGCAGTATTTT; cdr3_aa: CASSLGGTRGDTQYF
j_call: TRBJ1-3; d_call: NA; clone_size: NA; v_call: TRBV7-9; cdr3_nt: TGTGCCAGCAGCTTCGGGGCGCCCGACTCTGGAAACACCATATATTTT; cdr3_aa: CASSFGAPDSGNTIYF
j_call: TRBJ1-1; d_call: NA; clone_size: NA; v_call: TRBV7-8; cdr3_nt: TGTGCCAGCAGCTTAGTTCTTCAAACCGGGGAAGCTTTCTTT; cdr3_aa: CASSLVLQTGEAFF
j_call: TRBJ2-1; d_call: TRBD2; clone_size: NA; v_call: TRBV7-2; cdr3_nt: TGTGCCAGCAGCTTAGCTGTACTAGCGGGACTAAGCTCCTACAATGAGCAGTTCTTC; cdr3_aa: CASSLAVLAGLSSYNEQFF
j_call: TRBJ1-5; d_call: NA; clone_size: few; v_call: TRBV4-1; cdr3_nt: TGCGCCAGCAGCCAAGAGGTCGGCATTAATAGCAATCAGCCCCAGCATTTT; cdr3_aa: CASSQEVGINSNQPQHF
j_call: TRBJ1-1; d_call: NA; clone_size: NA; v_call: TRBV9; cdr3_nt: TGTGCCAGCAGCGTAGAGGGAGGAACGGGTAGGGAAGCTTTCTTT; cdr3_aa: CASSVEGGTGREAFF
j_call: TRBJ1-2; d_call: NA; clone_size: once; v_call: TRBV28; cdr3_nt: TGTGCCAGCAGTTTTCCCCAAGCAGCTAACTATGGCTACACCTTC; cdr3_aa: CASSFPQAANYGYTF
j_call: TRBJ2-3; d_call: TRBD2; clone_size: NA; v_call: TRBV27; cdr3_nt: TGTGCCAGCAGAGGACTAGCGGGAGGCACAGATACGCAGTATTTT; cdr3_aa: CASRGLAGGTDTQYF
j_call: TRBJ2-7; d_call: NA; clone_size: few; v_call: TRBV15; cdr3_nt: TGTGCCACCAGCAGAGATCCCGACGGAGCCTACGAGCAGTACTTC; cdr3_aa: CATSRDPDGAYEQYF
j_call: TRBJ2-1; d_call: TRBD2; clone_size: NA; v_call: TRBV4-1; cdr3_nt: TGCGCCAGCAGCCAAGGCGGGAGCGGGTACAATGAGCAGTTCTTC; cdr3_aa: CASSQGGSGYNEQFF
j_call: TRBJ1-1; d_call: NA; clone_size: few; v_call: TRBV7-2; cdr3_nt: TGTGCCAGCAGCGCGGGCCCCGGGAAAGACGGTACTTTCTTT; cdr3_aa: CASSAGPGKDGTFF
j_call: TRBJ2-7; d_call: NA; clone_size: NA; v_call: TRBV7-9; cdr3_nt: TGTGCCAGCAGCCCTCCACAGGGTATCTACGAGCAGTACTTC; cdr3_aa: CASSPPQGIYEQYF
j_call: TRBJ1-5; d_call: NA; clone_size: NA; v_call: TRBV12-3/TRBV12-4; cdr3_nt: TGTGCCAGCAGCTCCCCGAGGCAGCCCCAGCATTTT; cdr3_aa: CASSSPRQPQHF
j_call: TRBJ2-5; d_call: TRBD2; clone_size: NA; v_call: TRBV11-2; cdr3_nt: TGTGCCAGCAGCCCACCGCCTTGGACTAGCGGGACCCAAGAGACCCAGTACTTC; cdr3_aa: CASSPPPWTSGTQETQYF
j_call: TRBJ1-1; d_call: NA; clone_size: once; v_call: TRBV11-2; cdr3_nt: TGTGCCAGCATCTTGGGTGGGGCGCTGAACACTGAAGCTTTCTTT; cdr3_aa: CASILGGALNTEAFF
j_call: TRBJ1-1; d_call: NA; clone_size: NA; v_call: TRBV5-1; cdr3_nt: TGCGCCAGCAGCTTAGAATCGGGTTATACTGAAGCTTTCTTT; cdr3_aa: CASSLESGYTEAFF
j_call: TRBJ2-2; d_call: NA; clone_size: NA; v_call: TRBV6-1; cdr3_nt: TGTGCCAGCAGTGAAGCGGCGGAATCGAACACCGGGGAGCTGTTTTTT; cdr3_aa: CASSEAAESNTGELFF
j_call: TRBJ1-5; d_call: NA; clone_size: NA; v_call: TRBV7-2; cdr3_nt: TGTGCCAGCAGCTTTACAGGGTACAGGGAAAATCAGCCCCAGCATTTT; cdr3_aa: CASSFTGYRENQPQHF
j_call: TRBJ1-6; d_call: NA; clone_size: NA; v_call: TRBV5-4; cdr3_nt: TGTGCCAGCAGCTTACAATTGAAATCACCCCTCCACTTT; cdr3_aa: CASSLQLKSPLHF
j_call: TRBJ2-2; d_call: NA; clone_size: many; v_call: TRBV6-4; cdr3_nt: TGTGCCAGCAGTGGGACAGACACCGGGGAGCTGTTTTTT; cdr3_aa: CASSGTDTGELFF
j_call: TRBJ1-1; d_call: NA; clone_size: NA; v_call: TRBV5-6; cdr3_nt: TGTGCCAGCAGCTTGATAGGGCAATCGAATGAAGCTTTCTTT; cdr3_aa: CASSLIGQSNEAFF
j_call: TRBJ1-4; d_call: NA; clone_size: NA; v_call: TRBV19; cdr3_nt: TGTGCCAGCGGGGGATCTGTTAGTGAAAAACTGTTTTTT; cdr3_aa: CASGGSVSEKLFF
j_call: TRBJ1-2; d_call: TRBD1; clone_size: NA; v_call: TRBV28; cdr3_nt: TGTGCCAGCAGTTTAGGGGGGACAGGTTCTGGCTACACCTTC; cdr3_aa: CASSLGGTGSGYTF
j_call: TRBJ1-1; d_call: NA; clone_size: NA; v_call: TRBV12-3/TRBV12-4; cdr3_nt: TGTGCCAGCAGCACCGGGGGGGGGACTGAAGCTTTCTTT; cdr3_aa: CASSTGGGTEAFF
j_call: TRBJ1-2; d_call: TRBD1; clone_size: NA; v_call: TRBV9; cdr3_nt: TGTGCCAGCAGCGTAGCCCATGGACAGGATGGCTACACCTTC; cdr3_aa: CASSVAHGQDGYTF
j_call: TRBJ1-5; d_call: NA; clone_size: few; v_call: TRBV3-1/TRBV3-2; cdr3_nt: TGTGCCAGCAGCCAAGACTTGTACACCGCTAATCAGCCCCAGCATTTT; cdr3_aa: CASSQDLYTANQPQHF
j_call: TRBJ2-3; d_call: TRBD2; clone_size: NA; v_call: TRBV11-3; cdr3_nt: TGTGCCAGCAGCCTTGGGACTAGCTCAAGTAATACGCAGTATTTT; cdr3_aa: CASSLGTSSSNTQYF
j_call: TRBJ2-5; d_call: TRBD2; clone_size: NA; v_call: TRBV5-1; cdr3_nt: TGCGCCAGCAGCTTGGAAACTAGCGGGAGGGGTGAGACCCAGTACTTC; cdr3_aa: CASSLETSGRGETQYF
j_call: TRBJ2-2; d_call: NA; clone_size: NA; v_call: TRBV9; cdr3_nt: TGTGCCAGCAGCCCCGGGCTTAGTGGCACCGGGGAGCTGTTTTTT; cdr3_aa: CASSPGLSGTGELFF
j_call: TRBJ2-1; d_call: NA; clone_size: few; v_call: TRBV6-2/TRBV6-3; cdr3_nt: TGTGCCAGCAGTCCGGGGAGCCCTGAGCAGTTCTTC; cdr3_aa: CASSPGSPEQFF
j_call: TRBJ1-2; d_call: TRBD1; clone_size: NA; v_call: TRBV7-8; cdr3_nt: TGTGCCAGCAGCTTAGGGGACAGGGGATATGGCTACACCTTC; cdr3_aa: CASSLGDRGYGYTF
j_call: TRBJ1-5; d_call: NA; clone_size: once; v_call: TRBV2; cdr3_nt: TGTGCCACACAGAGTGGGGTCAATCAGCCCCAGCATTTT; cdr3_aa: CATQSGVNQPQHF
j_call: TRBJ2-7; d_call: TRBD2; clone_size: NA; v_call: TRBV10-1; cdr3_nt: TGCGCCAGCAGTGACGGGACTACCTCCTACGAGCAGTACTTC; cdr3_aa: CASSDGTTSYEQYF
j_call: TRBJ2-1; d_call: NA; clone_size: NA; v_call: TRBV6-5; cdr3_nt: TGTGCCAGCAGCTTCCTAGGAACAGCCCTCAATGAGCAGTTCTTC; cdr3_aa: CASSFLGTALNEQFF
j_call: TRBJ2-4; d_call: NA; clone_size: NA; v_call: TRBV2; cdr3_nt: TGTGCCAGCTGCCAGATATGGATAGGGGCTTCCAAAAACATTCAGTACTTC; cdr3_aa: CASCQIWIGASKNIQYF
j_call: TRBJ1-6; d_call: NA; clone_size: NA; v_call: TRBV9; cdr3_nt: TGTGCCAGCAGCGCCGTCGAAGATTCACCCCTCCACTTT; cdr3_aa: CASSAVEDSPLHF
j_call: TRBJ1-1; d_call: NA; clone_size: NA; v_call: TRBV5-1; cdr3_nt: TGCGCCAGCAGCTTGGACAAGCTCCAGGGGACTGAAGCTTTCTTT; cdr3_aa: CASSLDKLQGTEAFF
j_call: TRBJ2-3; d_call: NA; clone_size: many; v_call: TRBV10-1; cdr3_nt: TGCGCCAGCAGTGCTAGGACTACCACAGATACGCAGTATTTT; cdr3_aa: CASSARTTTDTQYF
j_call: TRBJ2-1; d_call: TRBD2; clone_size: NA; v_call: TRBV27; cdr3_nt: TGTGCCAGCAGTCCGAGGACTAGCCATGAGCAGTTCTTC; cdr3_aa: CASSPRTSHEQFF
j_call: TRBJ2-1; d_call: TRBD2; clone_size: NA; v_call: TRBV13; cdr3_nt: TGTGCCAGCAGCCCGCGGACTAGCGGTTACAATGAGCAGTTCTTC; cdr3_aa: CASSPRTSGYNEQFF
j_call: TRBJ2-7; d_call: TRBD1; clone_size: NA; v_call: TRBV30; cdr3_nt: TGTGCCTGGAGTTTAACCCTCAGGGGGCGGTTCGAGCAGTACTTC; cdr3_aa: CAWSLTLRGRFEQYF
j_call: TRBJ1-2; d_call: NA; clone_size: once; v_call: TRBV29-1; cdr3_nt: TGCAGCGTTGTTGTGCCGCCCTATGGCTACACCTTC; cdr3_aa: CSVVVPPYGYTF
j_call: TRBJ2-5; d_call: NA; clone_size: NA; v_call: TRBV5-5; cdr3_nt: TGTGCCAGCAGCTTGTTGTGGGGAGGGGGAGAGACCCAGTACTTC; cdr3_aa: CASSLLWGGGETQYF
j_call: TRBJ2-7; d_call: NA; clone_size: NA; v_call: TRBV9; cdr3_nt: TGTGCCAGCAGCCCCACCCCCCAGGGACGCTACGAGCAGTACTTC; cdr3_aa: CASSPTPQGRYEQYF
j_call: TRBJ2-7; d_call: TRBD1; clone_size: NA; v_call: TRBV7-8; cdr3_nt: TGTGCCAGCAGCCCAAAGACAGGGGGCAGCTCCTACGAGCAGTACTTC; cdr3_aa: CASSPKTGGSSYEQYF
j_call: TRBJ2-2; d_call: TRBD2; clone_size: NA; v_call: TRBV2; cdr3_nt: TGTGCCAGCAGTGCGGGGGGGACTGGGGAGCTGTTTTTT; cdr3_aa: CASSAGGTGELFF
j_call: TRBJ2-1; d_call: TRBD1; clone_size: few; v_call: TRBV5-6; cdr3_nt: TGTGCCAGCTCTACCCCATCCGGGACAGGGGATGACAATGAGCAGTTCTTC; cdr3_aa: CASSTPSGTGDDNEQFF
j_call: TRBJ1-2; d_call: NA; clone_size: NA; v_call: TRBV3-1/TRBV3-2; cdr3_nt: TGTGCCAGCAGCCTTCGACAGCCTAACCCCTATGGCTACACCTTC; cdr3_aa: CASSLRQPNPYGYTF
j_call: TRBJ1-2; d_call: NA; clone_size: once; v_call: TRBV28; cdr3_nt: TGTGCCAGCAGTTTAGTTCGGGGGAATTATAGTGGCTACACCTTC; cdr3_aa: CASSLVRGNYSGYTF
j_call: TRBJ2-3; d_call: TRBD2; clone_size: NA; v_call: TRBV3-1/TRBV3-2; cdr3_nt: TGTGCCAGCAGCTCCCGGGGGGGGACTAGCACAGATACGCAGTATTTT; cdr3_aa: CASSSRGGTSTDTQYF
j_call: TRBJ1-1; d_call: NA; clone_size: NA; v_call: TRBV2; cdr3_nt: TGTGCCAGCAGTGCTTTTGAGAACACTGAAGCTTTCTTT; cdr3_aa: CASSAFENTEAFF
j_call: TRBJ2-3; d_call: NA; clone_size: NA; v_call: TRBV28; cdr3_nt: TGTGCCAGCAGTTTATGGACCCCAGATACGCAGTATTTT; cdr3_aa: CASSLWTPDTQYF
j_call: TRBJ2-7; d_call: TRBD2; clone_size: NA; v_call: TRBV6-5; cdr3_nt: TGTGCCAGCGAGTGGCGGGAGCGGTCCTACGAGCAGTACTTC; cdr3_aa: CASEWRERSYEQYF